This is a list of T cell receptor beta chains from one sample in a study of cytomegalovirus exposure and HLA in healthy donors. Produced via immunoSEQ multiplex PCR; TCRdb's table is partial and in-frame only. This repertoire shows around 180,000 clones, around 82% found once; its top ten account for over 2%. Sample: PBMCs. These receptors were collected from a man in his sixties in good health and CMV-seronegative. CDR3s leave out the opening cysteine and the closing phenylalanine or tryptophan.

TRBV28	TRBJ1-3	ASSPTGQGRGNTIY
TRBV5-6	TRBJ2-3	ASSLTSGATDTQY
TRBV10-3	TRBJ1-2	AISAEGAGSGYT
TRBV5-6	TRBJ2-5	ASSPTGYQETQY
TRBV5-4	TRBJ1-1	ASSWDRVEAF
TRBV9	TRBJ2-1	ASSGLAVNNEQF
TRBV4-3	TRBJ2-7	ASSQEAGGRAYEQY
TRBV30	TRBJ1-2	ARDRRGGGYT
TRBV27	TRBJ2-1	ASSGTSGSWNEQF
TRBV6-6	TRBJ1-4	ASSFSTGLEKLF
TRBV6-1	TRBJ1-3	ASSSAAVSGNTIY
TRBV4-2	TRBJ2-7	ASSKPGLAGHYEQY
TRBV7-8	TRBJ1-2	ASSPRRTDRGYT
TRBV11-2	TRBJ2-6	ASSLGPRGAGANVLT
TRBV28	TRBJ2-7	ASSLEQDRYEQY
TRBV9	TRBJ2-7	ASSVATGLADEQY
TRBV18	TRBJ2-5	ASSPLSGQETQY
TRBV28	TRBJ2-1	ASRTLAGLNNEQF
TRBV6-5	TRBJ1-1	ASRPGRVTRTEAF
TRBV11-2	TRBJ2-7	ASSLTPTSGRRDEQY